This T cell receptor (beta chain) is from a study of cytomegalovirus exposure and HLA in healthy donors. This CDR3 spans 16 amino acids. Trimming removed 1 base from V and 2 bases from J, with 12 bases in between. Germline V lookup: CDR1 MNHNS, CDR2 SASEGT. PCR used 60 Vbeta primers and 13 Jbeta primers. The assay was immunoSEQ multiplex PCR, and TCRdb's table has in-frame clones only and misses some. This sample carries roughly 93,000 clones, more than 75% of them seen once, and the ten largest clones take roughly 8.8%. This TCR came from a human donor in good health. The chain combines TRBV6-1 with TRBJ2-1, with D perhaps matching TRBD1 (5 bases). The sample consisted of PBMCs. The CDR3 DNA reads TGTGCCAGCAGTGAAGGGGTTCTGGGGCCCTACAATGAGCAGTTCTTC. Its protein is CASSEGVLGPYNEQFF.